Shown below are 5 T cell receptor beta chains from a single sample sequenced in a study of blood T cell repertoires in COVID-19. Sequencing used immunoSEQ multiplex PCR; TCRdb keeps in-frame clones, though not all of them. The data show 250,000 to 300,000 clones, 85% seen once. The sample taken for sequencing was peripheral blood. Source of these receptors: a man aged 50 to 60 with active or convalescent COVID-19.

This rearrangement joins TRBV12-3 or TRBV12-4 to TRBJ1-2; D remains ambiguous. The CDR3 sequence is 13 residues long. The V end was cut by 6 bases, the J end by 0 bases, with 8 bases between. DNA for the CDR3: TGTGCCAGCAGCTCGGGTCCTAACTATGGCTACACCTTC. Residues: CASSSGPNYGYTF.

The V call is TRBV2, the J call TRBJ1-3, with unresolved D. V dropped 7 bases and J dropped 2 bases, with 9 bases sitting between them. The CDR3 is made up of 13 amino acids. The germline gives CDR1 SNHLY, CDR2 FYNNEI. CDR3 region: CASTRNTGNTIYF. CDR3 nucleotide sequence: TGTGCCAGCACTAGGAATACTGGAAACACCATATATTTT.

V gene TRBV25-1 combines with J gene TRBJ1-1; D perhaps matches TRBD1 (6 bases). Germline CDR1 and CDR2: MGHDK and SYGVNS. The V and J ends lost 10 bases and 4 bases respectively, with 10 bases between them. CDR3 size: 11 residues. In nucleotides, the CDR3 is TGTGCCACACAGGGCGTCACTGAAGCTTTCTTT. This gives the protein CATQGVTEAFF.

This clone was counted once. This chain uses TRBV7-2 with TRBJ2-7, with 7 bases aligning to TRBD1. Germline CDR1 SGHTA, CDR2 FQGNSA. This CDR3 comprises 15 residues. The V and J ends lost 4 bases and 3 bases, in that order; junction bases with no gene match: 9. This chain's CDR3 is CASSSGQVNFYEQYF. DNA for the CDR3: TGTGCCAGCAGCTCAGGACAGGTTAATTTCTACGAGCAGTACTTC.

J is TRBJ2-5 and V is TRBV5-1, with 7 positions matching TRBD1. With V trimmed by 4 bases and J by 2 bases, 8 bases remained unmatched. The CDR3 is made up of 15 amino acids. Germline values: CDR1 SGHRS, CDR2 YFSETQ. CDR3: CASSDPGQQQETQYF. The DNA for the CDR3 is TGCGCCAGCAGCGACCCGGGACAGCAACAAGAGACCCAGTACTTC.